Listed below are T cell receptor beta chains from one sample, sequenced in a study of radiotherapy plus CTLA-4 blockade in lung cancer. The data were produced by immunoSEQ multiplex PCR, yet TCRdb's version contains in-frame clones alone and is incomplete. This sample has 25,000 to 35,000 clones, with over 75% found just once. The specimen comprised peripheral blood, sampled from a patient treated with radiotherapy plus ipilimumab. These receptors were collected from a human donor with non-small cell lung cancer who had stable disease on radiotherapy plus ipilimumab. Both conserved end residues are part of each CDR3.

>TRBV6-5
CASSYSRNTEAFF
>TRBV11-2
CASSKPTGSAYEQYF
>TRBV19
CASSISSGTGLYEQYF
>TRBV7-9
CASSFGHVDEKLFF
>TRBV29-1
CSVRGVRGTGELFF
>TRBV5-6
CASSPGQGRETQYF
>TRBV6-1
CASSGVGQSSNQPQHF
>TRBV7-7
CASSLNQGAYNEQFF
>TRBV7-9
CASSSTGDNSPLHF
>TRBV2
CASSRQANNEQFF
>TRBV10-2
CASSWEGNEQFF
>TRBV6-1
CASSPRRQDGYTF
>TRBV11-3
CASSPSLGELFF
>TRBV19
CASSWGRDNSPLHF
>TRBV9
CASSDGSRNEKLFF
>TRBV29-1
CSVPGGAGTDTQYF
>TRBV27
CASRYSGSNYGYTF
>TRBV14
CASSQVRSFGYTF
>TRBV9
CASSPRLPHYNEQFF
>TRBV6-4
CASSVQQGAGNEQFF
>TRBV11-1
CASSSDREQFF
>TRBV30
CAWGRQRDQPQHF
>TRBV14
CASSQGTSGAIQETQYF
>TRBV6-1
CASSEAGELFF
>TRBV18
CASSLNRARDSPLHF
>TRBV15
CATSRGGRDNSPLHF
>TRBV7-2
CASSLEVGRVTEAFF
>TRBV7-6
CASSLRDRAFPSGELFF
>TRBV18
CASSLRRLATNEKLFF
>TRBV7-3
CASSPRGPGARQETQYF
>TRBV10-1
CASTDLRGAEGMNTEAFF
>TRBV6-5
CASSSHEQYF
>TRBV5-1
CASTTGSTNEKLFF
>TRBV4-1
CASSQEKGGQETQYF
>TRBV11-2
CASSPQGTGTDTQYF
>TRBV21-1
CASSLSPNAIYF
>TRBV6-1
CASSKQRPEAFF